Listed here are 10 T cell receptor beta chains from one sample, sequenced in a study of tumor-infiltrating lymphocytes in primary liver carcinoma. The researchers produced TCR beta cDNA from 500 to 550 ng total RNA with a constant-region primer. Amplification in three nested multiplex PCR rounds with slightly modified ARM-PCR gave rise to TCR beta libraries. A C-beta reverse primer and TRBV1-TRBV30 forward primers served in each of the first two PCR rounds, at 10 cycles apiece. MiXCR was run by TCRdb on the multiplex PCR reads, yielding one entry per CDR3 protein. The repertoire holds under 150,000 distinct CDR3 sequences, nearly 70% seen once, with over 6.5% in the top ten. It was from roughly 20-30 mg of unsorted bulk tissue that RNA and DNA were co-extracted. Sequencing was carried out using tumor-adjacent normal liver tissue. The receptors stem from a woman in her sixties or seventies with primary liver carcinoma and hepatitis B virus infection.

As regards this clonotype: A much bigger clone sits one base away, suggesting this may be a read error. This chain links TRBV30 with TRBJ2-3, with D possibly matching TRBD2 (6 bases). The germline CDR1 and CDR2 sequences are GTSNPN and SVGIG (reference sequence). This CDR3 spans 14 amino acids. The CDR3 protein is CAWTAGLATGTQYF. CDR3 sequence (DNA): TGTGCCTGGACCGCGGGGCTTGCCACAGGTACGCAGTATTTT.

As for this clonotype: This may come from a read error, since a much larger clone is one base off. Since no conserved phenylalanine or tryptophan closes the CDR3, a read error is the likely cause. The chain combines TRBV28 with TRBJ2-7; the match to TRBD1 covers 7 bases. The length of the CDR3 is 12 residues. CDR1 is MDHEN, CDR2 SYDVKM, per germline. V gave up 5 bases and J gave up 9 bases; unmatched junction bases: 7. The CDR3 region has the DNA TGTGCCAGCAGTGTGACAGGGTTGGGGCAGTACCTC. Protein product: CASSVTGLGQYL.

This clonotype was observed a few times. At one boundary the junction diverges from the germline segment, which might be a read error. The V call is TRBV10-3, the J call TRBJ2-1; the match to TRBD2 covers 9 bases. This CDR3 is built from 19 residues. Germline V CDR1 and CDR2: ENHRY, SYGVKD. CDR3 residues: CAIGESTTPRSGRMNEQFF. In DNA, the CDR3 is TGTGCCATCGGTGAGTCGACTACACCTAGGAGCGGGAGGATGAATGAGCAGTTCTTC.

A few counts support this clonotype. The DNA for the CDR3 is TGCAGCGCTTTGAACACTGAAGCTTTCTTT. The encoded protein is CSALNTEAFF. The rearrangement links TRBV29-1 to TRBJ1-1, with D unresolved. The CDR3 has 10 amino acids. Deletions cut 7 bases from V and 0 bases from J, with 3 bases between. Germline V lookup: CDR1 SQVTM, CDR2 ANQGSEA.

This clonotype was picked up one time. The conserved closing phenylalanine or tryptophan is absent in this CDR3, likely reflecting a read error. Because the CDR3's place on the DNA is in doubt, the DNA is left out and the CDR3 is given as listed by TCRdb. This rearrangement joins TRBV6-2 or TRBV6-3 to TRBJ2-1. Inclusive of both ends, the CDR3 amounts to 11 amino acids. Germline lookup yields CDR1 MNHEY and CDR2 SVGEGT. The CDR3 here is CASSDYNEHFL.

By proportion, this clonotype is large. The chain links TRBV11-2 to TRBJ2-3, with 7 positions matching TRBD2. The germline CDR1 and CDR2 sequences are SGHAT and FQNNGV. Losses at the gene ends were 3 bases for V and 1 base for J; bases not matched to a gene: 4. The CDR3 length is 15 residues. Written as DNA, the CDR3 is TGTGCCAGCAGCTTCGGACTAGGACGCACAGATACGCAGTATTTT. The encoded protein is CASSFGLGRTDTQYF.

In the case of this clonotype: At one boundary the junction diverges from the germline segment, which might be a read error. The chain links TRBV11-2 to TRBJ2-4; perhaps TRBD2 as D (7 bases). This CDR3 contains 17 residues. The V gene's germline CDR1 is SGHAT and CDR2 FQNNGV. The CDR3 DNA is TGTGCCAGTAGCCCAGGCAGGCTACTAAGTGGGAGGGACATTCAGCACTTC. Its translation: CASSPGRLLSGRDIQHF.

The chain joins TRBV13 to TRBJ2-1; D is perhaps TRBD2 (5 bases). The V end lost 6 bases, the J end lost 6 bases, and 18 bases lay between the germline ends. The germline V gene has CDR1 PRHDT and CDR2 FYEKMQ (reference sequence). This CDR3 comprises 15 residues. CDR3 sequence: CASRRLVGDSNEQFF. The CDR3 nucleotides read TGTGCCAGCAGGCGTCTAGTGGGAGACTCCAATGAGCAGTTCTTC.

Points on this clonotype: Compared with germline, one end of the junction differs, possibly owing to a read error. The V gene is TRBV29-1, the J gene TRBJ2-3; the D gene could be TRBD1 or TRBD2 (5 bases each). The CDR3 covers 16 residues. Germline assignment: CDR1 SQVTM and CDR2 ANQGSEA. CDR3 nucleotide sequence: TGCAGCGTCGAAGGTCTTGGGACCTCTAGCACAGATACGCAGTATTTT. Translating gives CSVEGLGTSSTDTQYF.

This clonotype has just a few counts. This may stem from a read error, because a much larger clone lies one nucleotide away. J is TRBJ1-4 and V is TRBV7-8; TRBD1 matches at 7 bases. The germline V gene encodes CDR1 SGHVS and CDR2 FQNEAQ. CDR3 length: 16 amino acids. CDR3 nucleotides: TGTGTCAGCAGCCTCACCCCGAGGGGGCAGAATGAAAAACTGTTTTTT. Its translation: CVSSLTPRGQNEKLFF.